The 18 T cell receptor beta chains presented below share a single source sample, sequenced in a study of shared clonotypes between healthy human individuals. Profiling relied on immunoSEQ multiplex PCR, and the TCRdb table lists in-frame clones only, not all of them. The sample yields 2 million to 2.5 million clones, roughly 95% seen once. Source material: naive CD4+ T cells sorted from blood. Described subset: CD45RA+ positively selected. These TCRs come from a man aged 18 to 30 in good health.

The chain employs TRBV5-6 and TRBJ2-1; D ambiguous. CDR3 length: 12 amino acids. Germline V gives CDR1 SGHDT, CDR2 YYEEEE. Trimming left V 1 base short and J 10 bases short, with 9 bases between. The CDR3 DNA reads TGTGCCAGCAGCTTGTCGATCCTAGAGCAGTTCTTC. Its protein product is CASSLSILEQFF. The complete variable domain, with remaining parts taken from reference TRBV5-6 and TRBJ2-1, reads DAGVTQSPTHLIKTRGQQVTLRCSPKSGHDTVSWYQQALGQGPQFIFQYYEEEERQRGNFPDRFSGHQFPNYSSELNVNALLLGDSALYLCASSLSILEQFFGPGTRLTVL.

The sample holds one count of this clone. The chain carries TRBV7-9 and TRBJ2-5, with D perhaps matching TRBD1 or TRBD2 (6 bases each). Trimming took 0 bases from V and 4 from J, leaving 12 bases between them. Looked up from germline, CDR1 is SEHNR and CDR2 is FQNEAQ (reference sequence). The CDR3 sequence is 15 residues long. CDR3 sequence reads: CASSLARGERETQYF. The CDR3 DNA sequence: TGTGCCAGCAGCTTAGCTAGGGGGGAGCGAGAGACCCAGTACTTC.

The chain links TRBV7-2 to TRBJ2-7; the D is unclear. This CDR3 is built from 13 residues. Looked up from germline, CDR1 is SGHTA and CDR2 is FQGNSA. Between the trimmed V and J ends, which lost 4 bases and 7 bases, there was a span of 14 bases. Here the CDR3 DNA reads TGTGCCAGCAGCTCAAGGGCATTTGGGGAGCAGTACTTC. Translating it yields CASSSRAFGEQYF.

V gene TRBV5-1 combines with J gene TRBJ2-7; TRBD2 agrees at 15 bases. V trimming: 1 base; J trimming: 5 bases; junction bases outside the gene matches: 7. CDR1 is SGHRS, CDR2 YFSETQ, per germline. The CDR3 consists of 17 residues. In nucleotides, the CDR3 is TGCGCCAGCAGCTTGTCCGGGGGACTAGCGGGAGGTGACGAGCAGTACTTC. Translation: CASSLSGGLAGGDEQYF. The variable domain in full, with the rest retrieved from reference TRBV5-1 and TRBJ2-7, is KAGVTQTPRYLIKTRGQQVTLSCSPISGHRSVSWYQQTPGQGLQFLFEYFSETQRNKGNFPGRFSGRQFSNSRSEMNVSTLELGDSALYLCASSLSGGLAGGDEQYFGPGTRLTVT.

This clone showed up just once. The V gene is TRBV5-4, the J gene TRBJ2-7, with TRBD2 identical over 9 bases. Germline-derived CDR1 and CDR2 are SGHNT and YYREEE (reference sequence). The length of the CDR3 is 15 residues. V was clipped by 2 bases and J by 5 bases; unmatched bases: 8. Written as DNA, the CDR3 is TGTGCCAGCAGCTTTGAGGCGGGAGGGCGTGACGAGCAGTACTTC. It encodes CASSFEAGGRDEQYF.

This chain joins TRBV15 and TRBJ2-2; TRBD1 aligns across 8 bases. Germline CDR1 and CDR2: LNHNV and YYDKDF (reference sequence). V was pared by 5 bases and J by 8 bases, with 4 bases of the junction left unmatched. The length of the CDR3 is 13 residues. CDR3: CATSGGQGGELFF. Written as DNA, the CDR3 is TGTGCCACCAGCGGTGGACAGGGAGGGGAGCTGTTTTTT.

This chain links TRBV27 with TRBJ2-2, with 10 bases aligning to TRBD2. There are 16 residues in the CDR3. Germline assignment: CDR1 MNHEY and CDR2 SMNVEV (reference sequence). The ends lost 3 bases at V and 5 bases at J; junction bases unmatched: 6. The CDR3 region has the DNA TGTGCCAGCAGTTTTGTGATAGCGGGAGGTACCGGGGAGCTGTTTTTT. Its translation is CASSFVIAGGTGELFF.

The V gene is TRBV7-9, the J gene TRBJ2-3; D is possibly TRBD2 (5 bases). This CDR3 is 17 amino acids long. V was shortened by 5 bases and J by 5 bases, with 23 bases between the two germline ends. Germline-derived CDR1 and CDR2 are SEHNR and FQNEAQ (reference sequence). In DNA form, the CDR3 reads TGTGCCAGCAGCCCCGTTTTGGCGGGCCCAGGCAGAGATACGCAGTATTTT. It is translated as CASSPVLAGPGRDTQYF.

This chain connects TRBV19 to TRBJ1-6, with D unclear. Germline CDR1 reads LNHDA; CDR2 reads SQIVND (reference sequence). This CDR3 is built from 13 residues. Trimming pared 6 bases from V and 7 bases from J, leaving 10 bases between. The CDR3, as DNA: TGTGCCAGTAGGGGCCCCCCAAATTCACCCCTCCACTTT. Its translation is CASRGPPNSPLHF.

This chain uses TRBV11-2 with TRBJ2-7; the match to TRBD1 covers 9 bases. CDR1 is SGHAT and CDR2 is FQNNGV in the germline V gene. The CDR3 is 14 amino acids. The V and J ends lost 4 bases and 3 bases, in that order; junction bases with no gene match: 4. In nucleotides, the CDR3 is TGTGCCAGCAGCTGGGACAGGGAGTACTACGAGCAGTACTTC. Translated: CASSWDREYYEQYF.

The CDR3 nucleotides are TGTGCCAGCAGCCTCAGGCACAGCTACGAGCAGTACTTC. Protein product: CASSLRHSYEQYF. The chain has TRBV7-2 and TRBJ2-7; the D is unclear. Between the trimmed V and J ends, which lost 5 bases and 3 bases, there was a span of 11 bases. Looked up from germline, CDR1 is SGHTA and CDR2 is FQGNSA. This CDR3 has 13 residues.

V usage is TRBV28 and J usage is TRBJ1-1; D gene uncertain. The V end lost 4 bases, the J end lost 2 bases, and 17 bases lay between the germline ends. Germline V gives CDR1 MDHEN, CDR2 SYDVKM. The CDR3 sequence is 16 residues long. In nucleotides, the CDR3 is TGTGCCAGCAGTTCCCCCCAGGCCGGGGTCAACACTGAAGCTTTCTTT. It specifies CASSSPQAGVNTEAFF.

The chain carries TRBV30 and TRBJ2-5; 9 bases align to TRBD1. The CDR3 contains 16 residues. The V gene's germline CDR1 is GTSNPN and CDR2 SVGIG (reference sequence). V lost 0 bases and J lost 5; bases outside the gene matches: 10. This CDR3 is CAWSVGSTGGGETQYF. The CDR3 region has the DNA TGTGCCTGGAGTGTTGGCTCTACAGGGGGCGGTGAGACCCAGTACTTC.

This chain uses TRBV30 with TRBJ1-2; D gene uncertain. The germline V and J ends were trimmed by 2 bases and 5 bases, with 9 bases remaining between them. Germline-derived CDR1 and CDR2 are GTSNPN and SVGIG (reference sequence). This CDR3 has 12 residues. In nucleotides, the CDR3 is TGTGCCTGGAGTCCACTTCTTTATGGCTACACCTTC. As protein: CAWSPLLYGYTF. The full variable domain, rest sourced from reference TRBV30 and TRBJ1-2, is SQTIHQWPATLVQPVGSPLSLECTVEGTSNPNLYWYRQAAGRGLQLLFYSVGIGQISSEVPQNLSASRPQDRQFILSSKKLLLSDSGFYLCAWSPLLYGYTFGSGTRLTVV.

The chain has TRBV5-1 and TRBJ1-6, with D possibly being TRBD1 (5 bases). Germline CDR1 reads SGHRS; CDR2 reads YFSETQ. This CDR3 is 13 amino acids long. Between the trimmed V and J ends, which lost 0 bases and 9 bases, there was a span of 7 bases. CDR3 DNA: TGCGCCAGCAGCTTGGGGGACCTTTCACCCCTCCACTTT. Amino acid sequence: CASSLGDLSPLHF.

The rearrangement uses TRBV10-2 and TRBJ1-1, with D maybe TRBD1 (5 bases). The CDR3 is 16 residues long. Trimming shortened V by 6 bases and J by 5 bases, and 22 bases separated the two germline ends. From germline, CDR1 is WSHSY and CDR2 SAAADI. The CDR3 loop is CASSRLDVGDETEAFF. CDR3 bases: TGCGCCAGCAGCCGCCTCGATGTAGGGGATGAGACTGAAGCTTTCTTT.

The rearrangement links TRBV29-1 to TRBJ2-3, with a weak D call TRBD2 (6 bases). The CDR3 runs to 14 residues. CDR1 is SQVTM, CDR2 ANQGSEA, per germline. Trimming removed 4 bases at V and 2 bases at J, with 13 bases between. CDR3 DNA sequence: TGCAGCGTTGTCTCGAGGAGGGCCACAGATACGCAGTATTTT. Its translation: CSVVSRRATDTQYF.

This chain links TRBV30 with TRBJ2-5, with D perhaps being TRBD1 or TRBD2 (6 bases each). V was pared by 0 bases and J by 5 bases, with 10 bases between. The germline CDR1 and CDR2 sequences are GTSNPN and SVGIG (reference sequence). This CDR3 has 13 residues. CDR3 sequence (DNA): TGTGCCTGGAGTGTAACGGGGGCCGAGACCCAGTACTTC. It specifies CAWSVTGAETQYF. Full variable domain (rest looked up from reference TRBV30 and TRBJ2-5): SQTIHQWPATLVQPVGSPLSLECTVEGTSNPNLYWYRQAAGRGLQLLFYSVGIGQISSEVPQNLSASRPQDRQFILSSKKLLLSDSGFYLCAWSVTGAETQYFGPGTRLLVL.